A selection of T cell receptor beta chains follows, all from one sample in a study of T cell changes during pregnancy in multiple sclerosis. The assay was immunoSEQ multiplex PCR, and TCRdb's table has in-frame clones only and misses some. This sample carries 40,000 or so clones, approximately 91% of them seen once, and the ten largest clones take about 0.43%. Sequences were derived from CD4+ T cells from peripheral blood mononuclear cells, sampled in the third trimester of pregnancy. The receptor source for this set is a female donor in good health, enrolled as a control in a pregnancy study. The CDR3 runs from the conserved cysteine through the conserved F or W. Each record gives: V gene, J gene, D gene, clone size, CDR3 protein, CDR3 DNA. D genes are given only for firm matches. Not all rows give a size; the values are once, few, many and, for expanded clones, a class.

>TRBV7-6|TRBJ2-7|TRBD2|NA
CASTPDGGGYEQYF
TGTGCCAGCACCCCCGACGGGGGGGGCTACGAGCAGTACTTC
>TRBV7-2|TRBJ1-1|NA|NA
CASRARTEAFF
TGTGCCAGCAGAGCTAGGACTGAAGCTTTCTTT
>TRBV19|TRBJ1-2|TRBD1|NA
CATKTGGWIYGYTF
TGTGCCACCAAGACAGGGGGCTGGATCTATGGCTACACCTTC
>TRBV27|TRBJ1-6|TRBD1|NA
CASSLGDRATRGVYNSPLHF
TGTGCCAGCAGTTTAGGGGACAGGGCCACCCGGGGGGTCTATAATTCACCCCTCCACTTT
>TRBV7-3|TRBJ2-2|TRBD2|once
CASSPGLAGTSRTGELFF
TGTGCCAGCAGCCCGGGACTAGCGGGAACGTCGCGCACCGGGGAGCTGTTTTTT
>TRBV5-1|TRBJ2-5|NA|NA
CASSSGQETQYF
TGCGCCAGCAGCTCCGGCCAAGAGACCCAGTACTTC
>TRBV19|TRBJ2-7|NA|NA
CASSSQTGSYEQYF
TGTGCCAGTAGTTCTCAGACGGGCTCCTACGAGCAGTACTTC
>TRBV18|TRBJ2-3|TRBD1|once
CASSLPGGLTDTQYF
TGTGCCAGCTCACTACCAGGGGGCTTGACAGATACGCAGTATTTT
>TRBV2|TRBJ1-2|TRBD1|few
CASSARTGVRGYTF
TGTGCCAGCAGTGCCCGGACAGGGGTTAGGGGCTACACCTTC
>TRBV6-6|TRBJ1-3|NA|NA
CASSYYLGNTIYF
TGTGCCAGCAGTTATTATTTGGGAAACACCATATATTTT
>TRBV4-2|TRBJ2-3|NA|NA
CASSQEGTRGFTDTQYF
TGTGCCAGCAGCCAAGAGGGGACAAGGGGATTCACAGATACGCAGTATTTT
>TRBV7-9|TRBJ1-6|TRBD1|NA
CASSTQGPLHF
TGTGCCAGCAGCACACAGGGGCCCCTCCACTTT
>TRBV11-3|TRBJ2-7|NA|medium-sized
CASSLGQLYEQYF
TGTGCCAGCAGCTTAGGACAGCTATACGAGCAGTACTTC
>TRBV5-1|TRBJ2-5|NA|NA
CASSLFGGQETQYF
TGCGCCAGCAGCTTGTTTGGGGGGCAAGAGACCCAGTACTTC
>TRBV5-6|TRBJ1-2|TRBD1|NA
CASSLAGTGQGASGYTF
TGTGCCAGCAGCTTGGCCGGTACCGGACAGGGGGCGTCTGGCTACACCTTC
>TRBV7-3|TRBJ2-1|TRBD2|once
CASSPRKAGGWNEQFF
TGTGCCAGCAGCCCCCGAAAAGCGGGGGGCTGGAATGAGCAGTTCTTC
>TRBV20-1|TRBJ1-2|NA|once
CSAYPGGGYTF
TGCAGTGCTTACCCGGGTGGAGGCTACACCTTC
>TRBV4-2|TRBJ1-2|TRBD1|once
CASSQVTGNGYTF
TGTGCCAGCAGCCAAGTGACAGGGAATGGCTACACCTTC
>TRBV29-1|TRBJ1-5|NA|NA
CSVLGAWDQPQHF
TGCAGCGTTCTAGGAGCCTGGGATCAGCCCCAGCATTTT
>TRBV6-5|TRBJ1-2|NA|NA
CASSYDRLYGYTF
TGTGCCAGCAGTTACGACAGGCTTTATGGCTACACCTTC
>TRBV5-1|TRBJ2-2|TRBD2|NA
CASSPASGGKTGELFF
TGCGCCAGCAGCCCTGCGAGCGGGGGAAAAACCGGGGAGCTGTTTTTT
>TRBV7-3|TRBJ2-6|NA|NA
CASSRGGSWSGANVLTF
TGTGCCAGCAGCCGAGGGGGTTCTTGGAGTGGGGCCAACGTCCTGACTTTC
>TRBV19|TRBJ2-6|NA|NA
CASRAGDPTGANVLTF
TGTGCCAGTAGGGCCGGAGATCCCACTGGGGCCAACGTCCTGACTTTC